This T cell receptor beta chain comes out of a study of CD8 T cells in Susac syndrome. Study-level background: Patients with Susac syndrome, at blood draw, were therapy-naive, on corticosteroids, or on intravenous immunoglobulin alone. Study-level points and caveats: Total CD8+ repertoires held some 15 Susac-specific public clones, while CD8+ TEMRA repertoires held 5 or 6.

From germline, CDR1 is LNHDA and CDR2 SQIVND (reference sequence). Trimming left V 5 bases short and J 3 bases short, with 10 bases between. This CDR3 is 13 amino acids long. On this clonotype itself: The antigen remains unidentified.

FACS was used to enrich TEMRA cells, whereas the CD8+ and CD4+ T cells were obtained by negative isolation. Random hexamers were used to reverse transcribe an amount of about 0.5 to 1 ug RNA. TCRdb reanalysed the immunoSEQ multiplex PCR reads using MiXCR and keeps one entry per CDR3 protein. The sample lists approximately 190,000 distinct CDR3 sequences, over 90% occurring once. This sequence originates from a human donor with Susac syndrome. Material: CD8+ T cells from PBMCs. The chain has TRBV19 and TRBJ1-2; D ambiguous. The CDR3 spells CASSGQSYYGYTF. CDR3 coding DNA: TGTGCCAGTAGTGGGCAGTCCTACTATGGCTACACCTTC.